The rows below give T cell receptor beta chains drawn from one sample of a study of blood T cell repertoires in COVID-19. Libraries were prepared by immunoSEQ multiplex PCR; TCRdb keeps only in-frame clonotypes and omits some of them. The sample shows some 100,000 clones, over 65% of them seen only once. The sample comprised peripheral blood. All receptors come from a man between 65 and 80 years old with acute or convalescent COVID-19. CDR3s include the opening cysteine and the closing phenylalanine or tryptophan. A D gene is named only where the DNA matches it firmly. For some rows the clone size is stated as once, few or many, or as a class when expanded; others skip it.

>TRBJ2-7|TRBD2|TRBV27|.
CASSPRGAYEQYF
TGTGCCAGCAGCCCGCGGGGGGCCTACGAGCAGTACTTC
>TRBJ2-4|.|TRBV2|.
CASSESLAPIRYF
TGTGCCAGCAGTGAAAGTCTAGCCCCGATCAGGTACTTC
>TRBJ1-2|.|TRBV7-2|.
CASSSEYNYGYTF
TGTGCCAGCAGTTCCGAGTACAACTATGGCTACACCTTC
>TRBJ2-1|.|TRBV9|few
CASSVSGGGALNEQFF
TGTGCCAGCAGCGTAAGTGGAGGGGGGGCCCTCAATGAGCAGTTCTTC
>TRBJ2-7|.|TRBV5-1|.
CASSLVDSGYEQYF
TGCGCCAGCAGCTTGGTCGACAGTGGCTACGAGCAGTACTTC
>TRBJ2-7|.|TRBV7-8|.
CASSARGLSSYEQYF
TGTGCCAGCAGCGCCCGAGGGCTAAGCTCCTACGAGCAGTACTTC
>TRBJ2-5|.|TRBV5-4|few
CASSLETRQKETQYF
TGTGCCAGCAGCCTCGAGACTAGGCAGAAAGAGACCCAGTACTTC
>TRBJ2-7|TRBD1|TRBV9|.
CASSVSGTGGNYEQYF
TGTGCCAGCAGCGTCTCCGGGACAGGGGGCAACTACGAGCAGTACTTC
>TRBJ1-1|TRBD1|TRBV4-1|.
CASSPSRQGARNTEAFF
TGCGCCAGCAGCCCCTCCCGACAGGGGGCCCGGAACACTGAAGCTTTCTTT
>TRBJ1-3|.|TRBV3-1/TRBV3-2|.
CASSQGRGGTIYF
TGTGCCAGCAGCCAAGGCCGGGGGGGAACCATATATTTT
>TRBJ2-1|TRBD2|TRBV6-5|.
CASSTLDAGDEQFF
TGTGCCAGCAGTACCCTTGATGCGGGGGATGAGCAGTTCTTC
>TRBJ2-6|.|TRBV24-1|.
CATSDHRLTSSGANVLTF
TGTGCCACCAGTGATCACCGACTGACTAGCTCTGGGGCCAACGTCCTGACTTTC
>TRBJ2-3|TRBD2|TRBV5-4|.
CASSDRLAGSSTDTQYF
TGTGCCAGCAGCGACCGACTAGCGGGGAGTAGCACAGATACGCAGTATTTT
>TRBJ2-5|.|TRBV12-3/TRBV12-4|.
CASSSGETQYF
TGTGCCAGCAGTTCAGGGGAGACCCAGTACTTC
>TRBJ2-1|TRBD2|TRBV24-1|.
CATSDLRGTSGNNEQFF
TGTGCCACCAGTGATTTGCGCGGGACTAGCGGGAACAATGAGCAGTTCTTC
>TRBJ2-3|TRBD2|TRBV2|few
CASRASGDTQYF
TGTGCCAGCAGGGCTAGCGGAGATACGCAGTATTTT
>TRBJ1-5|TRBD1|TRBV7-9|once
CASSLAQGENQPQHF
TGTGCCAGCAGCTTAGCCCAGGGGGAGAATCAGCCCCAGCATTTT
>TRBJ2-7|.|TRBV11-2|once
CASSLVPSSYEQYF
TGTGCCAGCAGCTTAGTCCCTAGCTCCTACGAGCAGTACTTC
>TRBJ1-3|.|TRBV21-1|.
CASSNGKGTFIDEGIYF
TGTGCCAGCAGCAATGGAAAAGGGACATTCATCGACGAGGGCATATATTTT
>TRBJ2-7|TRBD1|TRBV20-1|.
CSASRTGGREQYF
TGCAGTGCTAGTCGGACAGGGGGTAGGGAGCAGTACTTC
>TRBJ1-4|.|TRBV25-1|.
CASSDRGIVEKLFF
TGTGCCAGCAGTGACAGGGGAATAGTCGAAAAACTGTTTTTT
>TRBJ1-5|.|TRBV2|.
CASSEDSGQPQHF
TGTGCCAGCAGTGAAGACAGTGGGCAGCCCCAGCATTTT
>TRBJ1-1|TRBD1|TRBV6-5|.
CASRRTGEAFF
TGTGCCAGCAGGCGGACAGGGGAAGCTTTCTTT
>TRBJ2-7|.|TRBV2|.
CASSYSYEQYF
TGTGCCAGCAGCTACTCCTACGAGCAGTACTTC
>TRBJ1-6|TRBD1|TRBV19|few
CASSDRGSYNSPLHF
TGTGCCAGTAGTGACAGGGGATCCTATAATTCACCCCTCCACTTT
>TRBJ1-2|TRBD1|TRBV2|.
CASPAAGGTEQNHYGYTF
TGTGCCAGCCCTGCCGCCGGTGGGACAGAGCAAAACCACTATGGCTACACCTTC
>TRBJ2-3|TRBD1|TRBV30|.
CAWSSGTGITDTQYF
TGTGCCTGGAGTTCCGGGACAGGAATCACAGATACGCAGTATTTT
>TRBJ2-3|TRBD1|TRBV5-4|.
CASSLDGGQGTDTQYF
TGTGCCAGCAGCTTGGATGGTGGACAGGGCACAGATACGCAGTATTTT
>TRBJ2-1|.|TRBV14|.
CASSQEAPTRTLNEQFF
TGTGCCAGCAGCCAAGAAGCCCCGACTAGAACCCTGAATGAGCAGTTCTTC
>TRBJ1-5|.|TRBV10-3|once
CAISEGGENQPQHF
TGTGCCATCAGTGAAGGTGGGGAGAATCAGCCCCAGCATTTT
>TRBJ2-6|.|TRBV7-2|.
CASSPIASGANVLTF
TGTGCCAGCAGCCCAATAGCATCTGGGGCCAACGTCCTGACTTTC
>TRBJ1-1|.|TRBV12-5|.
CASGGGPSNTEAFF
TGTGCTAGTGGGGGGGGACCGTCGAACACTGAAGCTTTCTTT
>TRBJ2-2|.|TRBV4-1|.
CASSQGQYTGELFF
TGCGCCAGCAGCCAAGGTCAATACACCGGGGAGCTGTTTTTT
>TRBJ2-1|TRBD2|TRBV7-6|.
CASSPRSSGRGNEQFF
TGTGCCAGCAGCCCCCGTAGTAGCGGGAGAGGCAATGAGCAGTTCTTC
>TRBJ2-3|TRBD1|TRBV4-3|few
CASSLERDRGADTQYF
TGCGCCAGCAGCCTAGAGCGGGACAGGGGCGCAGATACGCAGTATTTT
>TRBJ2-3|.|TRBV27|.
CASLEQAGRGDTDTQYF
TGTGCCAGCCTCGAACAAGCTGGCAGGGGGGACACAGATACGCAGTATTTT
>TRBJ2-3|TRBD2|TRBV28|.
CASSRYSGRASDTQYF
TGTGCCAGCAGTCGTTATAGCGGGAGGGCCTCGGATACGCAGTATTTT
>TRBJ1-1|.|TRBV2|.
CASSEGAGTEAFF
TGTGCCAGCAGTGAAGGGGCGGGTACTGAAGCTTTCTTT
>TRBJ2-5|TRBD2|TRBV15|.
CATSREVPSGAQETQYF
TGTGCCACCAGCAGAGAAGTCCCTAGCGGGGCCCAAGAGACCCAGTACTTC
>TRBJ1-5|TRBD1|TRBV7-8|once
CASSTNRGPSQPQHF
TGTGCCAGCAGCACAAACAGGGGCCCGTCTCAGCCCCAGCATTTT
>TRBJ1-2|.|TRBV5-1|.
CASSVGTLKPYGYTF
TGCGCCAGCAGCGTCGGGACACTCAAACCCTATGGCTACACCTTC
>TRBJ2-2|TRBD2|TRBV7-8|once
CASSLRGTGELFF
TGTGCCAGCAGCTTGCGGGGGACCGGGGAGCTGTTTTTT
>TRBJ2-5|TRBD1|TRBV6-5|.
CASTLRGGGETQYF
TGTGCCAGCACCTTACGAGGGGGCGGGGAGACCCAGTACTTC